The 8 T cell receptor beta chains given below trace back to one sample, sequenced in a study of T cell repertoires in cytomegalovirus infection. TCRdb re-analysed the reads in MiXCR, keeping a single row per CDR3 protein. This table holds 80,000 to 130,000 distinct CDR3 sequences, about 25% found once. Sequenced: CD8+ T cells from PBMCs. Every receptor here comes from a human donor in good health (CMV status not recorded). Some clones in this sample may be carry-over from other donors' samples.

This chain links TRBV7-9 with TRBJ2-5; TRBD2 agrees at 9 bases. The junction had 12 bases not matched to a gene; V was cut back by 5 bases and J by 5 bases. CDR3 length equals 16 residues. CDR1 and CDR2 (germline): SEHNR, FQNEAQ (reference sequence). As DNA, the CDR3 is TGTGCCAGCAGCCCCCCTCGCGGGGGGGCCGAGGAGACCCAGTACTTC. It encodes CASSPPRGGAEETQYF.

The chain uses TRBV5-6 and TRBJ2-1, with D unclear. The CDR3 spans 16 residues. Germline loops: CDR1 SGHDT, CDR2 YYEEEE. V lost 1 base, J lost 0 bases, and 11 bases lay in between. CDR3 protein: CASSLIDLSSYNEQFF. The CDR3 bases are TGTGCCAGCAGCTTGATCGACTTGAGCTCCTACAATGAGCAGTTCTTC.

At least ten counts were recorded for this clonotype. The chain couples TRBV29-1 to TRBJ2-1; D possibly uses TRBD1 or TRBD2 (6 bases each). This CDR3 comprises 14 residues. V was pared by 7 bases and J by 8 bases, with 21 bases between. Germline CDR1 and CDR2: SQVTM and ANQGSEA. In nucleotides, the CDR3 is TGCAGCGCTAGGGGGGCCACCAATTGGGATGAGCAGTTCTTC. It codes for CSARGATNWDEQFF.

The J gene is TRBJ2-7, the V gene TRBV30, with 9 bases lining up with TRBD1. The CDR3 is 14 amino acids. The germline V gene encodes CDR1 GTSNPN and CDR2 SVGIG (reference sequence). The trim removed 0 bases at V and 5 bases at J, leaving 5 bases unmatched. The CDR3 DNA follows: TGTGCCTGGAGTGTAGGGACAGGGAGCAACGAGCAGTACTTC. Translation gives CAWSVGTGSNEQYF.

CDR3 sequence reads: CASLGGTESNYGYTF. The CDR3, as DNA: TGTGCCAGTTTAGGGGGCACTGAATCTAACTATGGCTACACCTTC. J is TRBJ1-2 and V is TRBV19; TRBD1 matches at 7 bases. Germline V gene data show CDR1 as LNHDA and CDR2 as SQIVND (reference sequence). Losses at the gene ends were 8 bases for V and 0 bases for J; bases not matched to a gene: 9. The CDR3 runs 15 residues.

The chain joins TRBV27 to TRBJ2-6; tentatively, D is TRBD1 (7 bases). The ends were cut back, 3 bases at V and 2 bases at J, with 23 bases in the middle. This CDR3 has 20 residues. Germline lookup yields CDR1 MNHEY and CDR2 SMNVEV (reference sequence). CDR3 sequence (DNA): TGTGCCAGCAGTTTGGTTCGGGGGAGACAGGGTTCCCCTGGGGCCAACGTCCTGACTTTC. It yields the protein CASSLVRGRQGSPGANVLTF.

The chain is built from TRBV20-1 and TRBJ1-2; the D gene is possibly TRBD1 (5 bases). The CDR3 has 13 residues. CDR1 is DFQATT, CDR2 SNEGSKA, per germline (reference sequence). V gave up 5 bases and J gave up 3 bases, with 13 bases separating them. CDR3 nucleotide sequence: TGCAGTGCTGAAGGGGTTATGGACTATGGCTACACCTTC. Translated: CSAEGVMDYGYTF.

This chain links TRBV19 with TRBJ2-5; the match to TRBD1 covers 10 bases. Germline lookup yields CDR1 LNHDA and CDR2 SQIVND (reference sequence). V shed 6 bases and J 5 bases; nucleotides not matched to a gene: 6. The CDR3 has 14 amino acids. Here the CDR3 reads CASSQTGGRETQYF. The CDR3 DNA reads TGTGCCAGTAGCCAGACAGGGGGCCGGGAGACCCAGTACTTC.